The 17 T cell receptor beta chains in this list originate from one sample, sequenced in a study of blood T cell repertoires in COVID-19 (dated by TCRdb to 2020 to 2021). The method behind the library was the immunoSEQ multiplex PCR assay. Here the immuneACCESS table is served through TCRdb, limited to in-frame sequences with V and J called. Missing clones are a known gap in these copies; in checked studies unresolved V genes cover under half, and the rest lacks a known reason. The sample contains about 89,000 clones, about 74% of them found a single time. The top ten clonotypes cover 40% to 60% of the sample. Sample: peripheral blood. These receptors originate from a human donor in a cohort sampled during active COVID-19.

The chain uses TRBV6-5 and TRBJ2-7; D is uncertain. V was cut by 4 bases and J by 3 bases, with 4 bases left in between. The CDR3 consists of 11 residues. From germline, CDR1 is MNHEY and CDR2 SVGAGI. In DNA form, the CDR3 reads TGTGCCAGCAGTTCCATCTACGAGCAGTACTTC. This encodes CASSSIYEQYF.

The V gene is TRBV10-3, the J gene TRBJ2-7; D is possibly TRBD1 (6 bases). From germline, CDR1 is ENHRY and CDR2 SYGVKD. CDR3 length equals 14 residues. Trimming cost V 6 bases and J 0 bases, with 12 bases left between them. The CDR3: CAISRTDSSYEQYF. The CDR3 coding sequence is TGTGCCATCAGCCGAACGGACAGCTCCTACGAGCAGTACTTC.

The chain uses TRBV9 and TRBJ2-7; 7 nucleotides agree with TRBD1. This CDR3 is 15 amino acids long. Unmatched junction bases numbered 7, after V lost 0 bases and J lost 4 bases. Germline CDR1 and CDR2: SGDLS and YYNGEE. This CDR3 is CASSVASRGPYEQYF. The CDR3 DNA sequence: TGTGCCAGCAGCGTAGCTTCTAGGGGGCCGTACGAGCAGTACTTC.

Comments on this clone: The sample carries other DNA sequences with the same CDR3. The chain employs TRBV18 and TRBJ2-7; 13 bases fit TRBD2. CDR1 and CDR2 (germline): KGHSH, LQKENI. With 1 base clipped from V and 3 bases from J, the junction kept 0 bases outside the gene matches. This CDR3 has 15 amino acids. CDR3 amino acids: CASSPRTSGSYEQYF. The DNA of the CDR3 is TGTGCCAGCTCACCACGGACTAGCGGGAGCTACGAGCAGTACTTC. Supplemented by reference TRBV18 and TRBJ2-7, the full variable domain reads NAGVMQNPRHLVRRRGQEARLRCSPMKGHSHVYWYRQLPEEGLKFMVYLQKENIIDESGMPKERFSAEFPKEGPSILRIQQVVRGDSAAYFCASSPRTSGSYEQYFGPGTRLTVT.

This chain uses TRBV4-3 with TRBJ2-6, with 9 positions matching TRBD1. Trimming took 0 bases from V and 4 from J; bases not matched to a gene: 4. Germline assignment: CDR1 LGHNA and CDR2 YSLEER. The CDR3 runs to 17 residues. This CDR3 is CASSQDLQGAGANVLTF. The CDR3 nucleotides are TGCGCCAGCAGCCAAGATCTACAGGGGGCCGGGGCCAACGTCCTGACTTTC.

CDR3 sequence: CSATDRVNEKLFF. The CDR3 DNA follows: TGCAGCGCCACAGACAGGGTAAATGAAAAACTGTTTTTT. V and J are TRBV29-1 and TRBJ1-4; 7 positions match TRBD1. The J segment lost 5 bases and the V segment lost 7 bases, leaving 7 bases of the junction unmatched. Germline V gene data show CDR1 as SQVTM and CDR2 as ANQGSEA. The CDR3 is 13 residues long.

This chain connects TRBV29-1 to TRBJ2-7; TRBD1 might be the D (5 bases). In germline, CDR1 is SQVTM, CDR2 ANQGSEA. V dropped 4 bases and J dropped 2 bases, with 6 bases sitting between them. The CDR3 is 11 residues long. The DNA of the CDR3 is TGCAGCGTTGTGACAGCCTACGAGCAGTACTTC. This sequence encodes CSVVTAYEQYF.

This rearrangement joins TRBV28 to TRBJ1-2; 8 bases match TRBD1. This CDR3 has 15 amino acids. CDR1 and CDR2 (germline): MDHEN, SYDVKM. V was pared by 7 bases and J by 5 bases, with 12 bases of the junction left unmatched. CDR3 loop: CASTPGQGIWYGYTF. Written as DNA, the CDR3 is TGTGCCAGCACCCCCGGACAGGGTATTTGGTATGGCTACACCTTC.

The chain is built from TRBV12-5 and TRBJ2-5; 7 bases are shared with TRBD2. CDR1 LGHNT and CDR2 FRNRAP come from the germline V gene. The CDR3 loop spans 15 amino acids. The V gene end was trimmed by 5 bases and the J gene end by 5 bases; junction bases not matched to a gene: 11. CDR3 loop: CASGRASGGGETQYF. CDR3 DNA sequence: TGTGCTAGTGGTAGGGCTAGCGGTGGGGGGGAGACCCAGTACTTC.

On this clone: It is unclear where the CDR3 begins or ends on the DNA, so no DNA is shown, and the CDR3 is as TCRdb lists it. The chain employs TRBV27 and TRBJ1-4; no DNA check was done on the table's D call, TRBD1. The germline gives CDR1 MNHEY, CDR2 SMNVEV (reference sequence). Both ends counted, the CDR3 spans 17 residues. This CDR3 is CASSSSGQGAHGKKLFF.

The chain employs TRBV28 and TRBJ1-2, with unresolved D. Trimming shortened V by 4 bases and J by 4 bases, and 4 bases separated the two germline ends. This CDR3 is built from 11 residues. Germline CDR1 and CDR2: MDHEN and SYDVKM. The CDR3: CASSSFYGYTF. CDR3 DNA: TGTGCCAGCAGTTCATTCTATGGCTACACCTTC.

This clone was recorded a few times. The chain has TRBV7-2 and TRBJ2-2, with D tentatively TRBD1 (5 bases). The CDR3 length is 13 residues. Germline values: CDR1 SGHTA, CDR2 FQGNSA. Trimming pared 5 bases from V and 5 bases from J, leaving 9 bases between. CDR3 in amino acids: CASSLRTTGELFF. DNA for the CDR3: TGTGCCAGCAGCCTACGGACAACCGGGGAGCTGTTTTTT. Together with reference TRBV7-2 and TRBJ2-2, the CDR3 gives the full variable domain: GAGVSQSPSNKVTEKGKDVELRCDPISGHTALYWYRQSLGQGLEFLIYFQGNSAPDKSGLPSDRFSAERTGGSVSTLTIQRTQQEDSAVYLCASSLRTTGELFFGEGSRLTVL.

The chain employs TRBV30 and TRBJ1-1, with D uncertain. With 8 bases removed from V and 0 bases from J, the gap between germline ends came to 16 bases. Germline V CDR1 and CDR2: GTSNPN, SVGIG (reference sequence). This CDR3 comprises 14 residues. CDR3 region: CARNRGSMNTEAFF. CDR3 nucleotides: TGTGCCCGGAACCGAGGGTCTATGAACACTGAAGCTTTCTTT. The full variable domain, its missing parts supplied by reference TRBV30 and TRBJ1-1, is SQTIHQWPATLVQPVGSPLSLECTVEGTSNPNLYWYRQAAGRGLQLLFYSVGIGQISSEVPQNLSASRPQDRQFILSSKKLLLSDSGFYLCARNRGSMNTEAFFGQGTRLTVV.

In this sample, this clone turned up once. The chain employs TRBV5-4 and TRBJ2-2, with TRBD2 as a possible D gene (5 bases). Germline CDR1 is SGHNT and CDR2 is YYREEE (reference sequence). Trimming took off 0 bases at V and 6 bases at J, with 9 bases between the two ends. The CDR3 runs 14 residues. In DNA form, the CDR3 reads TGTGCCAGCAGCTTGGACCAGGACTCCGGGGAGCTGTTTTTT. Translation: CASSLDQDSGELFF.

The chain has TRBV15 and TRBJ1-5; no clear D. Trimming removed 1 base at V and 9 bases at J, with 10 bases between. CDR3 size: 13 residues. From germline, CDR1 is LNHNV and CDR2 YYDKDF (reference sequence). The CDR3 coding sequence is TGTGCCACCAGCAGAGTTCCCTCAGGGCCCCAGCATTTT. It translates to CATSRVPSGPQHF. Full variable domain (missing parts from reference TRBV15 and TRBJ1-5): DAMVIQNPRYQVTQFGKPVTLSCSQTLNHNVMYWYQQKSSQAPKLLFHYYDKDFNNEADTPDNFQSRRPNTSFCFLDIRSPGLGDTAMYLCATSRVPSGPQHFGDGTRLSIL.

The chain employs TRBV19 and TRBJ2-7, with 8 bases lining up with TRBD2. The length of the CDR3 is 15 residues. The germline gives CDR1 LNHDA, CDR2 SQIVND (reference sequence). Unmatched junction bases numbered 11, after V lost 3 bases and J lost 7 bases. The CDR3 sequence is CASSMKLAAYWEQYF. CDR3 DNA sequence: TGTGCCAGTAGTATGAAACTAGCGGCCTACTGGGAGCAGTACTTC. Complete variable domain (other parts from reference TRBV19 and TRBJ2-7): DGGITQSPKYLFRKEGQNVTLSCEQNLNHDAMYWYRQDPGQGLRLIYYSQIVNDFQKGDIAEGYSVSREKKESFPLTVTSAQKNPTAFYLCASSMKLAAYWEQYFGPGTRLTVT.

The chain couples TRBV4-3 to TRBJ1-4, with 9 nucleotides matching TRBD1. Trimming at V came to 4 bases and at J to 8 bases, leaving 8 bases not matched to a gene. Germline V gene sequence: CDR1 LGHNA, CDR2 YSLEER. The CDR3 consists of 15 residues. The CDR3 DNA is TGCGCCAGCAGCCCCCGACAGGGGGGATACGAAAAACTGTTTTTT. Residues: CASSPRQGGYEKLFF.